This passage covers 13 T cell receptor beta chains from one sample sequenced in a study of cytomegalovirus exposure and HLA in healthy donors. PCR primers comprised 60 Vbeta and 13 Jbeta primers. Using immunoSEQ multiplex PCR, the repertoire was profiled, and TCRdb retains in-frame clones only, with some absent. The repertoire consists of around 100,000 clones, with around four fifths occurring once and the leading ten covering 4.4%. Sequenced material: PBMCs. Receptor source: a male donor in good health and CMV-seropositive.

The chain employs TRBV18 and TRBJ2-7, with 12 bases identical to TRBD2. With 2 bases clipped from V and 7 bases from J, the junction kept 6 bases outside the gene matches. CDR3 length: 15 residues. The germline gives CDR1 KGHSH, CDR2 LQKENI. CDR3 DNA sequence: TGTGCCAGCTCACCATCTAGCGGGGGGGTTCGGGAGCAGTACTTC. This sequence encodes CASSPSSGGVREQYF. Full variable domain (missing parts from reference TRBV18 and TRBJ2-7): NAGVMQNPRHLVRRRGQEARLRCSPMKGHSHVYWYRQLPEEGLKFMVYLQKENIIDESGMPKERFSAEFPKEGPSILRIQQVVRGDSAAYFCASSPSSGGVREQYFGPGTRLTVT.

The CDR3 reads CASSGTGGIPGELFF. The CDR3 DNA reads TGTGCCAGCTCCGGCACAGGGGGGATACCCGGGGAGCTGTTTTTT. V and J are TRBV7-2 and TRBJ2-2, with 8 bases fitting TRBD1. The germline CDR1 and CDR2 sequences are SGHTA and FQGNSA. The V gene end was trimmed by 8 bases and the J gene end by 6 bases; junction bases not matched to a gene: 11. The CDR3 is 15 residues long.

This chain connects TRBV28 to TRBJ2-7, with a tentative D call TRBD2 (6 bases). Germline CDR1 is MDHEN and CDR2 is SYDVKM. The V end was cut by 3 bases, the J end by 3 bases, with 18 bases between. This CDR3 is built from 16 residues. As DNA, the CDR3 is TGTGCCAGCAGTTTTGCGCGGGACCTCCCTAACTACGAGCAGTACTTC. Protein: CASSFARDLPNYEQYF.

The rearrangement links TRBV6-5 to TRBJ2-5, with D possibly being TRBD2 (6 bases). The CDR3 is 13 residues long. Germline V gene sequence: CDR1 MNHEY, CDR2 SVGAGI. V was shortened by 0 bases and J by 4 bases, with 6 bases between the two germline ends. The CDR3 nucleotides read TGTGCCAGCAGTTACTCGACTAGAGAGACCCAGTACTTC. Encoded protein: CASSYSTRETQYF.

V and J are TRBV5-1 and TRBJ2-7; 11 nucleotides agree with TRBD2. The germline CDR1 and CDR2 sequences are SGHRS and YFSETQ. V lost 4 bases to trimming and J lost 0 bases; unmatched junction nucleotides: 6. This CDR3 has 16 amino acids. CDR3 nucleotides: TGCGCCAGCAGCCGGGGACTAGCGGACACCTCCTACGAGCAGTACTTC. Translation: CASSRGLADTSYEQYF.

The rearrangement joins TRBV19 to TRBJ2-3, with a tentative D call TRBD2 (5 bases). This CDR3 is built from 13 residues. Germline V gives CDR1 LNHDA, CDR2 SQIVND (reference sequence). The V end was cut by 5 bases, the J end by 4 bases, with 10 bases between. The CDR3: CASSAGLADTQYF. Here the CDR3 DNA reads TGTGCCAGTAGTGCCGGACTGGCAGATACGCAGTATTTT.

This clone has more than one count but fewer than ten. The chain links TRBV6-1 to TRBJ2-7, with D tentatively TRBD2 (5 bases). Germline CDR1 is MNHNS and CDR2 is SASEGT. The CDR3 covers 14 residues. V dropped 4 bases and J dropped 2 bases, with 12 bases sitting between them. The CDR3 coding sequence is TGTGCCAGCAGTGTCGGCGGAGGCCCCTACGAGCAGTACTTC. It is translated as CASSVGGGPYEQYF.

V and J are TRBV4-1 and TRBJ1-2; 7 nucleotides align to TRBD1. V shed 1 base, J shed 2 bases, and the junction held 4 bases outside the gene matches. This CDR3 is 15 amino acids long. Germline CDR1 and CDR2: MGHRA and YSYEKL. The CDR3 loop reads CASSQARGQNYGYTF. Written as DNA, the CDR3 is TGCGCCAGCAGCCAAGCGAGGGGGCAGAACTATGGCTACACCTTC.

The chain recombines TRBV11-1 with TRBJ2-3; the match to TRBD2 covers 8 bases. Germline CDR1 and CDR2: SGHAT and FQDESV (reference sequence). J was trimmed by 5 bases and V by 2 bases; bases with no gene match: 12. The CDR3 consists of 17 residues. The CDR3 DNA follows: TGTGCCAGCAGCTTACTGGGGATTGGGACTAGGCAAGATACGCAGTATTTT. Its protein product is CASSLLGIGTRQDTQYF.

The genes are TRBV18 and TRBJ2-1; the match to TRBD2 covers 8 bases. The germline gives CDR1 KGHSH, CDR2 LQKENI. The trim removed 5 bases at V and 5 bases at J, leaving 8 bases unmatched. The CDR3 covers 15 residues. Here the CDR3 reads CASSTLPGLDNEQFF. The CDR3 coding sequence is TGTGCCAGCTCAACCCTACCGGGACTAGACAATGAGCAGTTCTTC.

The chain has TRBV2 and TRBJ1-5; 9 bases map to TRBD1. V gave up 3 bases and J gave up 4 bases; unmatched junction bases: 4. This CDR3 comprises 15 residues. Per germline, CDR1 SNHLY and CDR2 FYNNEI. CDR3 nucleotide sequence: TGTGCCAGCAGTGACTGGACAGGGGAAAATCAGCCCCAGCATTTT. Amino acid sequence: CASSDWTGENQPQHF.

The chain links TRBV6-5 to TRBJ2-1; TRBD1 agrees at 8 bases. The CDR3 totals 15 residues. Germline V CDR1 and CDR2: MNHEY, SVGAGI. V lost 6 bases and J lost 4; bases outside the gene matches: 8. The CDR3 DNA sequence: TGTGCCAGCAGCCTCCATACAGGGGGGTACAATGAGCAGTTCTTC. Encoded protein: CASSLHTGGYNEQFF.

This chain joins TRBV30 and TRBJ2-1; D remains ambiguous. The V end was cut by 0 bases, the J end by 7 bases, with 7 bases between. Germline-derived CDR1 and CDR2 are GTSNPN and SVGIG (reference sequence). The CDR3 has 12 amino acids. The CDR3 protein is CAWSVKENEQFF. CDR3 coding DNA: TGTGCCTGGAGTGTAAAAGAGAATGAGCAGTTCTTC.